This T cell receptor beta chain was documented in a study of blood T cell repertoires in COVID-19. Overall study context: Acute-phase and convalescent COVID-19 samples originated in the United States, Italy and Spain. Sample material is recorded as cDNA or gDNA derived from T cells, B-cell-depleted T cells, or PBMCs.

This CDR3 contains 14 residues. V was shortened by 2 bases and J by 5 bases, with 10 bases between the two germline ends. Germline V gene lookup returns CDR1 SGDLS and CDR2 YYNGEE. In the original processing: Amplification of reference gene primers was used by the study to estimate nucleated cell counts. The method was immunoSEQ multiplex PCR; TCRdb's version includes in-frame clones alone and lacks a portion of them. V, J and clone size are taken as reported in that table, and D and trimming were inferred from the DNA itself. The data contain more than 250,000 clones, approximately 90% of them singletons. Seattle cases were enrolled at active infection and followed longitudinally.

The specimen sequenced was peripheral blood. The receptor was derived from a woman younger than 45 with COVID-19, enrolled during active disease. The chain has TRBV9 and TRBJ1-4, with D possibly being TRBD1 (6 bases). Here the CDR3 reads CASSVAGANEKLFF. Here the CDR3 DNA reads TGTGCCAGCAGCGTTGCAGGGGCCAATGAAAAACTGTTTTTT.